The T cell receptor beta chain under discussion was sequenced for a study of blood T cell repertoires in COVID-19. As for the study in general: Sources were T cells, B-cell-depleted T cells, or PBMCs; the material itself was cDNA or gDNA.

Looked up from germline, CDR1 is SGHTA and CDR2 is FQGNSA. CDR3 length: 16 amino acids. V lost 2 bases, J lost 2 bases, and 4 bases stayed unmatched. In the study's own analysis: By means of reference gene primer amplification, nucleated cell counts were estimated. Clones were read by immunoSEQ multiplex PCR, and TCRdb kept only the in-frame ones, dropping some. V and J calls and clone size come straight from that table; D and trimming were deduced from the DNA. The top ten hold about 2.1% of the sample, which has approximately 250,000 clones, 75% to 85% seen once. The source of this sequence is a man between 40 and 49 years old who had recovered from COVID-19. The sequenced sample consisted of peripheral blood. The rearrangement uses TRBV7-2 and TRBJ2-3, with 10 bases lining up with TRBD2. CDR3 sequence (DNA): TGTGCCAGCAGCTTAAATAGCGGGAGGACCACAGATACGCAGTATTTT. As protein: CASSLNSGRTTDTQYF.